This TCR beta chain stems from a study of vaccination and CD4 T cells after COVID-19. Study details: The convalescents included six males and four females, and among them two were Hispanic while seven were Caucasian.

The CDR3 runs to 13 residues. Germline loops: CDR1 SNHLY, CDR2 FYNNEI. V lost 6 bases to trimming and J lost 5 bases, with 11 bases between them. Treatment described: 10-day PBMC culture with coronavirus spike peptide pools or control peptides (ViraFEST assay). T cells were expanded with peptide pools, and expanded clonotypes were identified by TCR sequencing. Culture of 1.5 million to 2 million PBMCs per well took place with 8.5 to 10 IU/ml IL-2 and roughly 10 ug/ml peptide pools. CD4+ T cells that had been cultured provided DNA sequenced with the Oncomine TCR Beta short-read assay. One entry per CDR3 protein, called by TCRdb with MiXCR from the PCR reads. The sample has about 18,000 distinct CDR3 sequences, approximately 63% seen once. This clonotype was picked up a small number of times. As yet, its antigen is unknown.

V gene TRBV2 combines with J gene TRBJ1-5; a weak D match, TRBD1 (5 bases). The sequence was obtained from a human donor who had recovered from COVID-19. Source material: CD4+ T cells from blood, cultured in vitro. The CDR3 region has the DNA TGTGCCAGCAGCGGGGGGGGGTATCAGCCCCAGCATTTT. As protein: CASSGGGYQPQHF.